What follows are 20 T cell receptor beta chains derived from one specimen sequenced in a study of Graves' ophthalmopathy and Graves' hyperthyroidism. Researchers took RNA transcripts and amplified TCR beta CDR3 regions from them. Investigators did first-round RT-PCR with HTBI primers, then second-round multiplex PCR. One entry per CDR3 protein, called by TCRdb with MiXCR from the multiplex PCR reads. The repertoire holds about 660,000 distinct CDR3 sequences, with about 40% as singletons. Sample: peripheral blood. These receptors came from an adult man with Graves' ophthalmopathy.

This clonotype appeared many times. The chain combines TRBV7-8 with TRBJ2-2; TRBD2 is a possible D gene (7 bases). Germline-derived CDR1 and CDR2 are SGHVS and FQNEAQ. The CDR3 has 15 residues. With 10 bases removed from V and 2 bases from J, the gap between germline ends came to 17 bases. The CDR3 coding sequence is TGTGCCATCATCCCGGGGGGCCTAAACACCGGGGAGCTGTTTTTT. Amino acids: CAIIPGGLNTGELFF.

The chain joins TRBV27 to TRBJ2-7; 8 bases are a match to TRBD1. Germline loops: CDR1 MNHEY, CDR2 SMNVEV (reference sequence). This CDR3 is 14 amino acids long. V lost 5 bases to trimming and J lost 2 bases; unmatched junction nucleotides: 5. CDR3: CASSNTGGPYEQYV. The CDR3 DNA reads as TGTGCCAGCAGTAACACAGGGGGACCCTACGAGCAGTACGTC.

This clonotype has a handful of counts. The chain uses TRBV2 and TRBJ2-7, with D tentatively TRBD2 (5 bases). V was shortened by 4 bases and J by 7 bases, with 8 bases between the two germline ends. CDR1 and CDR2 from the germline V gene are SNHLY and FYNNEI. There are 11 residues in the CDR3. CDR3 sequence (DNA): TGTGCCAGCAGTGGGACGGGGGAGCAGTACTTC. Its translation: CASSGTGEQYF.

Many counts were recorded for this clonotype. A junction boundary mismatches the germline segment, possibly from a read error. The CDR3 here is CASSVGNQPRHF. CDR3 coding DNA: TGTGCCAGCAGTGTCGGCAATCAGCCCCGGCATTTT. This chain joins TRBV25-1 and TRBJ1-5; D gene uncertain. This CDR3 has 12 amino acids. Germline V gene data show CDR1 as MGHDK and CDR2 as SYGVNS.

This sequence joins TRBV7-9 and TRBJ2-1; unclear D gene. V lost 3 bases and J lost 9, with 6 bases in between. Germline CDR1 and CDR2: SEHNR and FQNEAQ (reference sequence). There are 11 residues in the CDR3. The CDR3, as DNA: TGTGCCAGCAGCTTCCGTAGTGAGCAGTTCTTC. Translated, it gives CASSFRSEQFF.

A word on this clonotype: The junction departs from the called germline gene at one end, perhaps through a read error. The chain combines TRBV5-1 with TRBJ2-6, with D perhaps TRBD2 (5 bases). The germline V gene encodes CDR1 SGHRS and CDR2 YFSETQ. The CDR3 has 13 residues. CDR3 in DNA: TGCGCCAGCAGCTTGATCGGGGACAACGTCCTGACTTTC. Translating gives CASSLIGDNVLTF.

This clonotype was recorded many times. The chain recombines TRBV12-3 or TRBV12-4 with TRBJ1-1; 7 nucleotides align to TRBD1. The V and J ends lost 4 bases and 10 bases, in that order; junction bases with no gene match: 3. This CDR3 contains 11 residues. Here the CDR3 reads CASSSDRAAFF. The DNA for the CDR3 is TGTGCCAGCAGTTCCGACAGGGCAGCTTTCTTT.

There are many counts of this clonotype. This rearrangement joins TRBV20-1 to TRBJ1-2; D is possibly TRBD1 (5 bases). The CDR3 contains 11 residues. Per germline, CDR1 DFQATT and CDR2 SNEGSKA (reference sequence). CDR3 nucleotide sequence: TGCAGGGCGGGGGAATCGACGGGCTACACCTTC. Its protein is CRAGESTGYTF.

The chain has TRBV29-1 and TRBJ1-2; TRBD1 agrees at 8 bases. Losses at the gene ends were 1 base for V and 4 bases for J; bases not matched to a gene: 2. The CDR3 has 13 amino acids. The germline V gene has CDR1 SQVTM and CDR2 ANQGSEA. The CDR3 DNA follows: TGCAGCGTTGAAGGACAGGGGAGCTATGGCTACACCTTC. Protein: CSVEGQGSYGYTF.

This rearrangement joins TRBV29-1 to TRBJ2-7; 12 positions match TRBD2. The CDR3 totals 15 residues. Germline V lookup: CDR1 SQVTM, CDR2 ANQGSEA. Trimming removed 5 bases from V and 6 bases from J; junction bases left unmatched: 11. CDR3 residues: CSVSRTSGEHSEQYF. The CDR3 DNA sequence: TGCAGCGTTAGTCGGACTAGCGGGGAGCATTCCGAGCAGTACTTC.

The chain uses TRBV10-2 and TRBJ2-7; D unresolved. CDR3 length: 15 residues. V dropped 6 bases and J dropped 2 bases, with 17 bases sitting between them. In germline, CDR1 is WSHSY, CDR2 SAAADI. CDR3 coding DNA: TGCGCCAGCAGCTACCCAGGCAGACGACCCTACGAGCAGTACTTC. Its protein is CASSYPGRRPYEQYF.

In regard to this clonotype: This may come from a read error, since a much larger clone is one base off. This chain uses TRBV12-3 or TRBV12-4 with TRBJ1-1; D is unresolved. The CDR3 has 14 amino acids. The CDR3 DNA is TGTGCCAGCAGTTACGGTTTCGGGATCACTGAAACTTTCTTT. Its protein product is CASSYGFGITETFF.

This rearrangement joins TRBV2 to TRBJ1-1; no reliable D call. Trimming took 5 bases from V and 3 from J, leaving 13 bases between them. CDR3 length equals 14 residues. Germline loops: CDR1 SNHLY, CDR2 FYNNEI. CDR3 protein: CASSFRDGDTEAFF. The CDR3 DNA follows: TGTGCCAGCAGTTTCCGCGATGGGGACACTGAAGCTTTCTTT. Looking up the rest from reference TRBV2 and TRBJ1-1 gives the full variable domain: EPEVTQTPSHQVTQMGQEVILRCVPISNHLYFYWYRQILGQKVEFLVSFYNNEISEKSEIFDDQFSVERPDGSNFTLKIRSTKLEDSAMYFCASSFRDGDTEAFFGQGTRLTVV.

This clonotype occurred a few times. The chain couples TRBV5-1 to TRBJ2-5; a weak D match, TRBD2 (6 bases). Germline values: CDR1 SGHRS, CDR2 YFSETQ. This CDR3 comprises 13 residues. V dropped 5 bases and J dropped 3 bases, with 11 bases sitting between them. This chain's CDR3 is CASSRREKETQYF. The CDR3 DNA reads as TGCGCCAGCAGTAGGCGGGAAAAAGAGACCCAGTACTTC.

Concerning this clonotype itself: Since no conserved phenylalanine or tryptophan closes the CDR3, a read error is the likely cause. The chain has TRBV12-3 or TRBV12-4 and TRBJ1-1; D remains ambiguous. The CDR3 covers 11 residues. V was shortened by 10 bases and J by 8 bases, with 14 bases between the two germline ends. The CDR3 DNA reads as TGTGCCATCATGGGCAGTCACGAAGCTTTCCTT. It is translated as CAIMGSHEAFL.

This clonotype was seen many times. The chain has TRBV7-9 and TRBJ1-2; 7 bases fit TRBD1. V shed 5 bases and J 1 base; nucleotides not matched to a gene: 10. In germline, CDR1 is SEHNR, CDR2 FQNEAQ (reference sequence). The CDR3 extends over 16 amino acids. DNA for the CDR3: TGTGCCAGCAGCCCGTGGACAGGCCCGATTAACTATGGCTACACCTTC. Amino acids: CASSPWTGPINYGYTF.

This chain connects TRBV20-1 to TRBJ2-2; D remains unclear. Germline V lookup: CDR1 DFQATT, CDR2 SNEGSKA (reference sequence). The CDR3 consists of 16 residues. V was clipped by 0 bases and J by 3 bases, with 14 bases between them. DNA of the CDR3: TGCAGTGCTAGAGATTTTGGCTTTGGGGACACCGGGGAGCTGTTTTTT. Its translation: CSARDFGFGDTGELFF.

This clonotype was seen only a few times. The genes are TRBV7-9 and TRBJ1-5; 7 bases line up with TRBD1. Germline loops: CDR1 SEHNR, CDR2 FQNEAQ (reference sequence). J gave up 2 bases and V 10 bases, and 5 bases lay outside the gene matches. The CDR3 is 13 amino acids. The CDR3 DNA follows: TGTGCCATGACAGGGATTGGCAATCAGCCCCAGCATTTT. Its translation is CAMTGIGNQPQHF.

The CDR3 is CASSGQGTGREKLFF. The CDR3 DNA follows: TGTGCCAGCAGCGGACAGGGGACCGGGAGGGAAAAACTGTTTTTT. The gene calls are TRBV9 and TRBJ1-4; TRBD1 aligns across 8 bases. Germline-derived CDR1 and CDR2 are SGDLS and YYNGEE. The CDR3 is 15 amino acids. The V segment lost 3 bases and the J segment 8 bases; nucleotides outside the gene matches: 9.

This clonotype was seen many times. The chain recombines TRBV2 with TRBJ1-5; D gene unclear. V was cut by 4 bases and J by 7 bases, with 17 bases left in between. Germline V gene data show CDR1 as SNHLY and CDR2 as FYNNEI. There are 15 residues in the CDR3. This CDR3 is CASSGVVGVGQPQHF. The DNA for the CDR3 is TGTGCCAGCAGTGGAGTGGTAGGTGTTGGACAGCCCCAGCATTTT. The variable domain in full, completed from reference TRBV2 and TRBJ1-5, reads EPEVTQTPSHQVTQMGQEVILRCVPISNHLYFYWYRQILGQKVEFLVSFYNNEISEKSEIFDDQFSVERPDGSNFTLKIRSTKLEDSAMYFCASSGVVGVGQPQHFGDGTRLSIL.